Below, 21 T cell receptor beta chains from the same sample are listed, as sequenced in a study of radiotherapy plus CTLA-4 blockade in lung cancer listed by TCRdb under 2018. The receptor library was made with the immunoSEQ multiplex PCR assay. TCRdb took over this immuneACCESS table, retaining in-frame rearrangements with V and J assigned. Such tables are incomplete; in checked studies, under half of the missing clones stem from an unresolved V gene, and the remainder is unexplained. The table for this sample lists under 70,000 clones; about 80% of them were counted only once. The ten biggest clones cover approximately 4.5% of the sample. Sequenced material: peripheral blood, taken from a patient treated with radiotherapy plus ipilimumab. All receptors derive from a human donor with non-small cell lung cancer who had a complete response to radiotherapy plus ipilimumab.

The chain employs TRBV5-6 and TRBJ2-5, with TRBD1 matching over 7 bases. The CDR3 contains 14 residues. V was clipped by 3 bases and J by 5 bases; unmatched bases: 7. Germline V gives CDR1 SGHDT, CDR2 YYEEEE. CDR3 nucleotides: TGTGCCAGCAGCTCCTGGACAGGCGGGGAGACCCAGTACTTC. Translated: CASSSWTGGETQYF. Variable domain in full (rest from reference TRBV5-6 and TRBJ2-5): DAGVTQSPTHLIKTRGQQVTLRCSPKSGHDTVSWYQQALGQGPQFIFQYYEEEERQRGNFPDRFSGHQFPNYSSELNVNALLLGDSALYLCASSSWTGGETQYFGPGTRLLVL.

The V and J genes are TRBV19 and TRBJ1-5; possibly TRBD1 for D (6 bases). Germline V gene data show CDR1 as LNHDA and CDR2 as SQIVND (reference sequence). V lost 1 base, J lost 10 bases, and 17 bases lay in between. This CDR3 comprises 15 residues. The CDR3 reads CASSIASGQRYPQHF. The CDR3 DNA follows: TGTGCCAGTAGTATAGCCTCGGGACAAAGGTATCCCCAGCATTTT.

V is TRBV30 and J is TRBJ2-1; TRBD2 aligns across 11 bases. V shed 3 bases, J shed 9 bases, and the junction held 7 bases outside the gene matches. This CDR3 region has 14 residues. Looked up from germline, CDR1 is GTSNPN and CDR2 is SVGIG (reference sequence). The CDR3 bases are TGTGCCTGGAGAGTAGCGGGGGGGTCCGGTGAGCAGTTCTTC. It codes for CAWRVAGGSGEQFF.

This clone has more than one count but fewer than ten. The CDR3 is CASSEDRAIPYEQYF. CDR3 DNA sequence: TGTGCCAGCAGCGAGGACAGGGCCATCCCCTACGAGCAGTACTTC. V gene TRBV2 combines with J gene TRBJ2-7, with TRBD1 matching 8 bases. The germline V gene has CDR1 SNHLY and CDR2 FYNNEI. V was clipped by 6 bases and J by 2 bases; unmatched bases: 9. The CDR3 totals 15 residues.

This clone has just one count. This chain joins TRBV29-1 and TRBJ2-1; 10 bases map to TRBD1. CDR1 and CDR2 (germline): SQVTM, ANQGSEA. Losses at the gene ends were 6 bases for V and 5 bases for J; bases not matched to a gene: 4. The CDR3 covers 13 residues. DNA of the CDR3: TGCAGCGTCCCGGGACAGGGGAACAATGAGCAGTTCTTC. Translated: CSVPGQGNNEQFF.

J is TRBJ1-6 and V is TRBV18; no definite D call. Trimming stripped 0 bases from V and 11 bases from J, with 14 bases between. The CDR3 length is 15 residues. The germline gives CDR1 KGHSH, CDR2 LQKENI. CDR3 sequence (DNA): TGTGCCAGCTCACCACCAGGCGGTTCAGATCCACCCCTCCACTTT. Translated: CASSPPGGSDPPLHF.

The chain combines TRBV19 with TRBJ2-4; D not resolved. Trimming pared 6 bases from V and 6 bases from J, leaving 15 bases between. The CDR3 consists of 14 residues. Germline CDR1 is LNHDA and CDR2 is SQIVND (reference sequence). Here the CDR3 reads CASREQSHTNIQYF. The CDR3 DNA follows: TGTGCCAGTAGGGAACAGTCCCACACAAACATTCAGTACTTC.

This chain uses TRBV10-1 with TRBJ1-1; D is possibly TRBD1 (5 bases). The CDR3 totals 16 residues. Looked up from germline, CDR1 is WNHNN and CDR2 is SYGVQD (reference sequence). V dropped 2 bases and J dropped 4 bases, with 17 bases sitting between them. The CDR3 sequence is CASSEGTARGTTEAFF. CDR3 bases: TGCGCCAGCAGTGAGGGGACGGCTCGAGGGACCACTGAAGCTTTCTTT.

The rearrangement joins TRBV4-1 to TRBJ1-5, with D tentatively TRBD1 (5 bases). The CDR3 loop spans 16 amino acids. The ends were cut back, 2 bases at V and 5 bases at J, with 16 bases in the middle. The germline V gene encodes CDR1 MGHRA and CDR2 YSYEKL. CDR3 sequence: CASSQPGGGLYQPQHF. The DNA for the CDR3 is TGCGCCAGCAGCCAACCGGGGGGGGGTTTGTATCAGCCCCAGCATTTT.

CDR3 residues: CASSKASGPGTDTQYF. The CDR3 coding sequence is TGTGCCAGCAGCAAGGCTAGCGGACCCGGCACAGATACGCAGTATTTT. The rearrangement links TRBV5-8 to TRBJ2-3, with TRBD2 identical over 7 bases. The CDR3 is 16 amino acids. Germline V lookup: CDR1 SGHTS, CDR2 YDEGEE. V gave up 4 bases and J gave up 1 base; unmatched junction bases: 9.

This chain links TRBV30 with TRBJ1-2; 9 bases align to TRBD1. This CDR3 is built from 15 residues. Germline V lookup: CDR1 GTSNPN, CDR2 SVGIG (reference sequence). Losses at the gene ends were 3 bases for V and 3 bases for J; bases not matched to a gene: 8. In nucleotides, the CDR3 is TGTGCCTGGAGAAGACCGGACAGGGGCGACTATGGCTACACCTTC. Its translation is CAWRRPDRGDYGYTF. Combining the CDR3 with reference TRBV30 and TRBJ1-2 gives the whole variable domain SQTIHQWPATLVQPVGSPLSLECTVEGTSNPNLYWYRQAAGRGLQLLFYSVGIGQISSEVPQNLSASRPQDRQFILSSKKLLLSDSGFYLCAWRRPDRGDYGYTFGSGTRLTVV.

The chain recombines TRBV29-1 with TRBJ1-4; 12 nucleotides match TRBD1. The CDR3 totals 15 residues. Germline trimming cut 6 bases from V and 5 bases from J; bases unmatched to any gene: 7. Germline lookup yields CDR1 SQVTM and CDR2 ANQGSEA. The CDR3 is CSVRGDRGRNEKLFF. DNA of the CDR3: TGCAGCGTCAGAGGGGACAGGGGGCGAAATGAAAAACTGTTTTTT.

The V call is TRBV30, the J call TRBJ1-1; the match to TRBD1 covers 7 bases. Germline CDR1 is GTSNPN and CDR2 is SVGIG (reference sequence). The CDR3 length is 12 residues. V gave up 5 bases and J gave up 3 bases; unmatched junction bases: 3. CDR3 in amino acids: CAWDRDYTEAFF. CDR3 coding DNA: TGTGCCTGGGACAGGGACTACACTGAAGCTTTCTTT.

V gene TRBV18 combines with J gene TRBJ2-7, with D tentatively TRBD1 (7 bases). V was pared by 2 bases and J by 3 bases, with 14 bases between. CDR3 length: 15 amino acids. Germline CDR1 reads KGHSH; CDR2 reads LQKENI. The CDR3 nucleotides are TGTGCCAGCTCACCAGGAGGGACAGCGCTCTACGAGCAGTACGTC. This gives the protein CASSPGGTALYEQYV.

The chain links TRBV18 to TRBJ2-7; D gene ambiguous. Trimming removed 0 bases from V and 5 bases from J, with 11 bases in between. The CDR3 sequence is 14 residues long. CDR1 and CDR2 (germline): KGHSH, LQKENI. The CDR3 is CASSPPRSSHEQYV. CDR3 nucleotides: TGTGCCAGCTCACCACCGAGGAGTTCCCACGAGCAGTACGTC.

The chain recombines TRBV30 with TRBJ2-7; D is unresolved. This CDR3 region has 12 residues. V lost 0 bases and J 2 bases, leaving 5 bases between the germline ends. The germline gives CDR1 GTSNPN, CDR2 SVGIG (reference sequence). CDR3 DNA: TGTGCCTGGAGTGTAAACCCCTACGAGCAGTACGTC. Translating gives CAWSVNPYEQYV.

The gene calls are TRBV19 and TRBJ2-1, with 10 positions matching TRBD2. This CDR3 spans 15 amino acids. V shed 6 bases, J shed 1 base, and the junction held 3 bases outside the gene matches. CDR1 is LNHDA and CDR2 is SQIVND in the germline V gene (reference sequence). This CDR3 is CASRKLAGSYNEQFF. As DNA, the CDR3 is TGTGCCAGTAGGAAACTAGCGGGATCCTACAATGAGCAGTTCTTC. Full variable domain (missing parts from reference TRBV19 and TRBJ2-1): DGGITQSPKYLFRKEGQNVTLSCEQNLNHDAMYWYRQDPGQGLRLIYYSQIVNDFQKGDIAEGYSVSREKKESFPLTVTSAQKNPTAFYLCASRKLAGSYNEQFFGPGTRLTVL.

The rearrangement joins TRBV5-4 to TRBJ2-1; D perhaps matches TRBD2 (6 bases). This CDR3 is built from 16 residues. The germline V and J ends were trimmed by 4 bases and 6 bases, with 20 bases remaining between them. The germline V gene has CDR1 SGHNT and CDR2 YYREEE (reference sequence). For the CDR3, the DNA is TGTGCCAGCAGCACCCCTAGAACGGGAGTTCCCAATGAGCAGTTCTTC. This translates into CASSTPRTGVPNEQFF.

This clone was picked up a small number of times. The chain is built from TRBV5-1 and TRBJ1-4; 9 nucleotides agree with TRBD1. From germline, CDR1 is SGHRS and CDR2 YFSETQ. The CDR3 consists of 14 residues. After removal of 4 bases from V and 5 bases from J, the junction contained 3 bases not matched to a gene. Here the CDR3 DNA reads TGCGCCAGCAGCCCGGGACAGGGAAATGAAAAACTGTTTTTT. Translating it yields CASSPGQGNEKLFF.

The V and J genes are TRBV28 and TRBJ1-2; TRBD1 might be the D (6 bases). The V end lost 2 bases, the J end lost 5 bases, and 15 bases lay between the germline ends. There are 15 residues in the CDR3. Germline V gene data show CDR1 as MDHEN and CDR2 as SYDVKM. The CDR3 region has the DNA TGTGCCAGCAGTTTACAGGGGATGGGAAGGTATGGCTACACCTTC. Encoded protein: CASSLQGMGRYGYTF.

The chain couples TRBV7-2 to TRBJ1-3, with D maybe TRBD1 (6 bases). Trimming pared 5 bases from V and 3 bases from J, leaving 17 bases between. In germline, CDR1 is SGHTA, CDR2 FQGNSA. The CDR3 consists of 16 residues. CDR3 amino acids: CASSPGGGAGGNTIYF. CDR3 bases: TGTGCCAGCAGCCCCGGCGGGGGGGCGGGTGGAAACACCATATATTTT.